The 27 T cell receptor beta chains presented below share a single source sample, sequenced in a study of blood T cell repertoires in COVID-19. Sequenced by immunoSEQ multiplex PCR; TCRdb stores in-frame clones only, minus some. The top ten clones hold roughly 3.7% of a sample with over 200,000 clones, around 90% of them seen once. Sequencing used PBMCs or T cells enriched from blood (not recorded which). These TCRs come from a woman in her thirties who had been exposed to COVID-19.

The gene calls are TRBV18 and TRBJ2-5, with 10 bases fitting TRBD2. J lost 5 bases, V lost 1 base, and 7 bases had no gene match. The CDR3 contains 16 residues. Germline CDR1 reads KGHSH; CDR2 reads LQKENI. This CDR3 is CASSPLASGRLETQYF. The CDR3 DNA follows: TGTGCCAGCTCACCACTTGCTAGCGGGAGATTGGAGACCCAGTACTTC.

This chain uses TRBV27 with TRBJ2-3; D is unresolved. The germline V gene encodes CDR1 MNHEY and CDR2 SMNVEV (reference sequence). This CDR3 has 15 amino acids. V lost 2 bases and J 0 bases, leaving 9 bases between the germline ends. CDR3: CASSLGDTSTDTQYF. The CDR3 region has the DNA TGTGCCAGCAGTTTAGGCGACACTAGCACAGATACGCAGTATTTT.

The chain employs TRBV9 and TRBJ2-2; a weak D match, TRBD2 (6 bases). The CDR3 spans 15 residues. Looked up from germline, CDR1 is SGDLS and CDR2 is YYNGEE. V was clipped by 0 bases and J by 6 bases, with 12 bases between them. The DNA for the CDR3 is TGTGCCAGCAGCGTAGTCGGGAGTGGGTCCGGGGAGCTGTTTTTT. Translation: CASSVVGSGSGELFF. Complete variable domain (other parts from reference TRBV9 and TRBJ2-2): DSGVTQTPKHLITATGQRVTLRCSPRSGDLSVYWYQQSLDQGLQFLIQYYNGEERAKGNILERFSAQQFPDLHSELNLSSLELGDSALYFCASSVVGSGSGELFFGEGSRLTVL.

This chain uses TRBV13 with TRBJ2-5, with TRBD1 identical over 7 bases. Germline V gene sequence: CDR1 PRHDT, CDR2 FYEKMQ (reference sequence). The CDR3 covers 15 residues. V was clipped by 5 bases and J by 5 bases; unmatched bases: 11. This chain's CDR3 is CASSADRVGVETQYF. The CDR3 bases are TGTGCCAGCAGCGCAGACAGGGTCGGCGTCGAGACCCAGTACTTC. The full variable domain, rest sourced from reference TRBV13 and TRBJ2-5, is AAGVIQSPRHLIKEKRETATLKCYPIPRHDTVYWYQQGPGQDPQFLISFYEKMQSDKGSIPDRFSAQQFSDYHSELNMSSLELGDSALYFCASSADRVGVETQYFGPGTRLLVL.

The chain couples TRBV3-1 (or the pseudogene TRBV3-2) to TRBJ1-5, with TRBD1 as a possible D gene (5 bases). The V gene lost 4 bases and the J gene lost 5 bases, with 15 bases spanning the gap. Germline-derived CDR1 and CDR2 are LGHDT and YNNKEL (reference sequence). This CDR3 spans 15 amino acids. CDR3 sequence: CASSRTSGRDQPQHF. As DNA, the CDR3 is TGTGCCAGCAGCCGGACATCGGGGAGGGATCAGCCCCAGCATTTT.

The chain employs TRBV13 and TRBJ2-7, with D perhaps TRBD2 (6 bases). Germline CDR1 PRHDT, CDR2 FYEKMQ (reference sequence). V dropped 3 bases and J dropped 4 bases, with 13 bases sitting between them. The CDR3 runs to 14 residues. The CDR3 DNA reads TGTGCCAGCAGCTTTCGGGAGCTAGATTACGAGCAGTACTTC. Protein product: CASSFRELDYEQYF.

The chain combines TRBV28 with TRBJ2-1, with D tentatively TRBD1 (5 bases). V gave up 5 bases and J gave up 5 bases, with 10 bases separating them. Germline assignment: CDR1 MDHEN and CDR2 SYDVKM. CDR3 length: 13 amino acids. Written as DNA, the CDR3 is TGTGCCAGCAGTCCGCAGGGTAACAATGAGCAGTTCTTC. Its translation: CASSPQGNNEQFF. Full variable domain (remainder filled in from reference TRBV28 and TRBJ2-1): DVKVTQSSRYLVKRTGEKVFLECVQDMDHENMFWYRQDPGLGLRLIYFSYDVKMKEKGDIPEGYSVSREKKERFSLILESASTNQTSMYLCASSPQGNNEQFFGPGTRLTVL.

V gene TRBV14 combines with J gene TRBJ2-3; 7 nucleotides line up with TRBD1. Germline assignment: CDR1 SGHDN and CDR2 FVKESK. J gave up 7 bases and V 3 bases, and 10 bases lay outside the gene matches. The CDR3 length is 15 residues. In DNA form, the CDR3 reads TGTGCCAGCAGCCAGAATTTCGGACAGGCCCATACGCAGTATTTT. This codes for CASSQNFGQAHTQYF.

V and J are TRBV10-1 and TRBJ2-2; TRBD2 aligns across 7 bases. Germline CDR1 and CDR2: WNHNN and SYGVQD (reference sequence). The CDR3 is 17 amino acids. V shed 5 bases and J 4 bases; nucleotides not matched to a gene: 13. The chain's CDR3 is CASSPLRVAGRTGELFF. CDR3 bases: TGCGCCAGCAGTCCCCTTAGGGTAGCGGGCCGCACCGGGGAGCTGTTTTTT.

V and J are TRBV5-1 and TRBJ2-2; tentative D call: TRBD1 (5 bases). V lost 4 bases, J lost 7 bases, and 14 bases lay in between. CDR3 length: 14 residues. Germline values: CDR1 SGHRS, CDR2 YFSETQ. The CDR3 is CASSTTVPGGELFF. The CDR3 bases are TGCGCCAGCAGCACGACAGTACCGGGCGGGGAGCTGTTTTTT.

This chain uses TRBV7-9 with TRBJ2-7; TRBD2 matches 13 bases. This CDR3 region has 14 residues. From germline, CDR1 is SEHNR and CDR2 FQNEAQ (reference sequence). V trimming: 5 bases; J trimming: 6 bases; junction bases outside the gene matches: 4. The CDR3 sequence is CASSPGLAGVEQYF. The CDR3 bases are TGTGCCAGCAGCCCAGGACTAGCGGGAGTCGAGCAGTACTTC. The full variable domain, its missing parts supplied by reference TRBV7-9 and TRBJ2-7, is DTGVSQNPRHKITKRGQNVTFRCDPISEHNRLYWYRQTLGQGPEFLTYFQNEAQLEKSRLLSDRFSAERPKGSFSTLEIQRTEQGDSAMYLCASSPGLAGVEQYFGPGTRLTVT.

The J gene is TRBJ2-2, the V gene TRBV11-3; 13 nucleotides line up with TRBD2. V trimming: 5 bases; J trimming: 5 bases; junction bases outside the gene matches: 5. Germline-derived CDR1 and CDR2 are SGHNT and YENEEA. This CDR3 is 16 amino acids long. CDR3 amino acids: CASSPRLAGGTGELFF. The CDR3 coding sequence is TGTGCCAGCAGCCCCCGACTAGCGGGAGGAACCGGGGAGCTGTTTTTT.

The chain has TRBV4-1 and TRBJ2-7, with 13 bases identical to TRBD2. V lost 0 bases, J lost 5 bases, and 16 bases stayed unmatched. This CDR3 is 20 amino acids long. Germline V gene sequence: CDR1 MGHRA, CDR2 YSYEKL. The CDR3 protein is CASSQDWTSGRGGLLNEQYF. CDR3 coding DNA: TGCGCCAGCAGCCAAGATTGGACTAGCGGGAGAGGGGGCCTTCTAAACGAGCAGTACTTC.

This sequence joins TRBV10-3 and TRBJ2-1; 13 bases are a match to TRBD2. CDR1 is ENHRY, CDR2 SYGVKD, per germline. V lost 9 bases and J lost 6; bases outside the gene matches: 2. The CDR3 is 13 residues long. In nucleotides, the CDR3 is TGTGCCATGGGACTAGCGGGACCCAATGAGCAGTTCTTC. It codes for CAMGLAGPNEQFF.

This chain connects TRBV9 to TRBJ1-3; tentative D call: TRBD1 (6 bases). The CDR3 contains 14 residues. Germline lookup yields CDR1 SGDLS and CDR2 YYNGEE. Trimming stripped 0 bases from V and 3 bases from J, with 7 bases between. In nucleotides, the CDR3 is TGTGCCAGCAGCGTAGAGGGGGTTGGAAACACCATATATTTT. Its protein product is CASSVEGVGNTIYF.

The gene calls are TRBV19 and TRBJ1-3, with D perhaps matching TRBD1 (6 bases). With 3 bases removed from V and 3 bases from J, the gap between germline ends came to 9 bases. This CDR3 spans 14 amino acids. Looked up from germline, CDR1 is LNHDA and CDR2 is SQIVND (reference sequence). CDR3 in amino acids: CASSMGALGNTIYF. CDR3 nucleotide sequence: TGTGCCAGTAGTATGGGGGCACTTGGAAACACCATATATTTT.

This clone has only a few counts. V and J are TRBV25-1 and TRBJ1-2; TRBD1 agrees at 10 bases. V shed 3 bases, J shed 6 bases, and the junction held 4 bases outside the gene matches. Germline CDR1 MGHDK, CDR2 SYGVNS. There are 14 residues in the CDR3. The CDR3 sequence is CASSDPGQGNGYTF. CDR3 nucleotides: TGTGCCAGCAGTGATCCGGGACAGGGGAATGGCTACACCTTC.

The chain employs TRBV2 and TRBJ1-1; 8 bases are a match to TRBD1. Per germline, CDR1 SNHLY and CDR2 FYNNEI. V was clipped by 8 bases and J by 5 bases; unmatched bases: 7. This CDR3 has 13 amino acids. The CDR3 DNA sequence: TGTGCCAGCGGTCAACAGGGGGGAACTGAAGCTTTCTTT. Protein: CASGQQGGTEAFF.

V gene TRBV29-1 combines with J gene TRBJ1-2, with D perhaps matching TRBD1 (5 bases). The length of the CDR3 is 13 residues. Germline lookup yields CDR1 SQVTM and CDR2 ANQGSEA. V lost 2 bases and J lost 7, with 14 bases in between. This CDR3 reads CSVETPGFSGYTF. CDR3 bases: TGCAGCGTTGAAACCCCAGGGTTCTCTGGCTACACCTTC.

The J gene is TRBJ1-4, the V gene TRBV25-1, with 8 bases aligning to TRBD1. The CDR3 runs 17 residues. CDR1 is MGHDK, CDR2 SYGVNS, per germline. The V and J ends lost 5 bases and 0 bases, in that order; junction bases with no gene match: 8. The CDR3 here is CASSRWDRMTTNEKLFF. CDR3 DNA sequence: TGTGCCAGCAGTAGATGGGACAGGATGACAACTAATGAAAAACTGTTTTTT.

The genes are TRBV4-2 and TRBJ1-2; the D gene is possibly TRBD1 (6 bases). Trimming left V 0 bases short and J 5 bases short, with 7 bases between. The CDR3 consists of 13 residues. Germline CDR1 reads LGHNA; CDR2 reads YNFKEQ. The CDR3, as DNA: TGTGCCAGCAGCCAAGAAGGGGGTTATGGCTACACCTTC. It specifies CASSQEGGYGYTF.

The CDR3 nucleotides are TGTGCCAGCAGACAACAGGGTGGGTATGGCTACACCTTC. Translated, it gives CASRQQGGYGYTF. The chain is built from TRBV5-6 and TRBJ1-2, with TRBD1 as a possible D gene (6 bases). Germline assignment: CDR1 SGHDT and CDR2 YYEEEE. The V and J ends lost 5 bases and 5 bases respectively, with 13 bases between them. The CDR3 is 13 residues long.

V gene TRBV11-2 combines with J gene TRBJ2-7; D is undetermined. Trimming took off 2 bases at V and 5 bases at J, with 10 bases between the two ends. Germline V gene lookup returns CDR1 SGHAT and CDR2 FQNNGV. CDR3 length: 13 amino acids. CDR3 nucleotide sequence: TGTGCCAGCAGCTTAACCGTACTAAACGAGCAGTACTTC. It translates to CASSLTVLNEQYF.

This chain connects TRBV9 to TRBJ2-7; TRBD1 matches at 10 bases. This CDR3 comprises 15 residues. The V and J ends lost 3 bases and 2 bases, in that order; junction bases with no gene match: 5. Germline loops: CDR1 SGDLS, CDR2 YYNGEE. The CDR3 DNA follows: TGTGCCAGCAGCGACGGGACAGGGGTTACCTACGAGCAGTACTTC. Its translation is CASSDGTGVTYEQYF.

The CDR3 reads CASKTGFNQPQHF. The CDR3 DNA follows: TGTGCCAGCAAGACAGGGTTCAATCAGCCCCAGCATTTT. The gene calls are TRBV28 and TRBJ1-5, with 7 bases aligning to TRBD1. V was pared by 7 bases and J by 3 bases, with 3 bases of the junction left unmatched. The CDR3 totals 13 residues. Germline V gene sequence: CDR1 MDHEN, CDR2 SYDVKM.

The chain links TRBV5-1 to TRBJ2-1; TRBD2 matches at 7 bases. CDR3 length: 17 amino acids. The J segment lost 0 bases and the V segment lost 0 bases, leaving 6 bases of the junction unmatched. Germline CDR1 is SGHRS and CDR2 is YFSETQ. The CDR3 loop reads CASSLVGGSSSYNEQFF. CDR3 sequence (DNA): TGCGCCAGCAGCTTGGTCGGGGGGTCGAGCTCCTACAATGAGCAGTTCTTC.

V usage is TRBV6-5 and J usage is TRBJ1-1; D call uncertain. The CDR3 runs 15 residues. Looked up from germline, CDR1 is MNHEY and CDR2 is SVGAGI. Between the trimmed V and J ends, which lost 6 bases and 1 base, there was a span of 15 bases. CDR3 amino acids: CASSLAPDANTEAFF. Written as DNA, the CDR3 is TGTGCCAGCAGCCTAGCCCCGGACGCGAACACTGAAGCTTTCTTT.